The clone carrying this T cell receptor beta chain was detected once. The sample originates from a study of blood T cell repertoires in COVID-19. CDR1 is SGHDT, CDR2 YYEEEE, per germline. The CDR3 loop spans 14 amino acids. V was trimmed by 2 bases and J by 4 bases, leaving 12 bases between them. In the original workflow: Estimation of nucleated cell counts was performed using reference gene primer amplification. Profiling relied on immunoSEQ multiplex PCR, and the TCRdb table lists in-frame clones only, not all of them. V and J calls and clone size are copied from that table; D and trimming were computed from the DNA. The sample includes about 280,000 clones, 86% of them seen just once.

The origin of this receptor is a woman in her 30s with active or convalescent COVID-19. The specimen was peripheral blood. The V and J genes are TRBV5-6 and TRBJ2-5, with a tentative D call TRBD1 (6 bases). Written as DNA, the CDR3 is TGTGCCAGCAGCTTCTGGTACAGGGCAGAGACCCAGTACTTC. Its translation is CASSFWYRAETQYF. The full variable domain, completed using reference TRBV5-6 and TRBJ2-5, is DAGVTQSPTHLIKTRGQQVTLRCSPKSGHDTVSWYQQALGQGPQFIFQYYEEEERQRGNFPDRFSGHQFPNYSSELNVNALLLGDSALYLCASSFWYRAETQYFGPGTRLLVL.